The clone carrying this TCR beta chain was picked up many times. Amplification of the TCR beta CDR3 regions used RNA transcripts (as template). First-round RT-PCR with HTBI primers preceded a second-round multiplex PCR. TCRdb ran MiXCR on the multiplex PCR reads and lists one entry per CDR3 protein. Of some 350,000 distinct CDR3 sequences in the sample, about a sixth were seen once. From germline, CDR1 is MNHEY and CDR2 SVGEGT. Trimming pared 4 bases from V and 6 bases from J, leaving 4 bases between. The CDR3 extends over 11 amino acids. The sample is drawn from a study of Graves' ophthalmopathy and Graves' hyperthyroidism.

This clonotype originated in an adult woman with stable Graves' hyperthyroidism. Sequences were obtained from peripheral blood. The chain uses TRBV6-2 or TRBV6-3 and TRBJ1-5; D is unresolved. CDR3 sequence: CASSSGQPQHF. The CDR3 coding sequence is TGTGCCAGCAGTTCGGGTCAGCCCCAGCATTTT.